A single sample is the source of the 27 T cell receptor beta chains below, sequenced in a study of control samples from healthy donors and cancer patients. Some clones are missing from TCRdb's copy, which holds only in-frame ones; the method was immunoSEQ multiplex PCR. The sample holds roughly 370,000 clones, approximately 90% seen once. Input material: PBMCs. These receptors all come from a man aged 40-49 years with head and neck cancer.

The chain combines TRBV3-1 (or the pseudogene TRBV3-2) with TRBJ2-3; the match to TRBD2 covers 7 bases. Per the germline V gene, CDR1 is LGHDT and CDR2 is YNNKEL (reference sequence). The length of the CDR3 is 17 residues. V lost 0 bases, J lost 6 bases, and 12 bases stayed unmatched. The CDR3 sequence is CASSQDQVAGEGDTQYF. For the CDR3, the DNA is TGTGCCAGCAGCCAAGATCAGGTAGCGGGTGAGGGGGATACGCAGTATTTT.

For the CDR3, the DNA is TGTGCCATCAGCCAGGGGGCGGGGGTCTCCTACGAGCAGTACTTC. It translates to CAISQGAGVSYEQYF. The rearrangement joins TRBV10-3 to TRBJ2-7; perhaps TRBD1 as D (8 bases). The germline CDR1 and CDR2 sequences are ENHRY and SYGVKD. The CDR3 contains 15 residues. The germline V and J ends were trimmed by 6 bases and 0 bases, with 15 bases remaining between them.

CDR3 coding DNA: TGTGCCAGCAGCTTGGGAGAGGGATACTCCTCCTACGAGCAGTACTTC. It specifies CASSLGEGYSSYEQYF. The chain links TRBV5-8 to TRBJ2-7; possibly TRBD2 for D (5 bases). Trimming stripped 0 bases from V and 0 bases from J, with 13 bases between. CDR1 SGHTS and CDR2 YDEGEE come from the germline V gene. This CDR3 contains 16 residues.

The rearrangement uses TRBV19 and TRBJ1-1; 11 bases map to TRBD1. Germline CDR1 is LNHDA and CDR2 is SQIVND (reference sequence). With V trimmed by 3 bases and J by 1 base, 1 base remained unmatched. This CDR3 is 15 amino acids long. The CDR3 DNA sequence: TGTGCCAGTAGTATGGGGACAGGGGGGAACACTGAAGCTTTCTTT. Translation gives CASSMGTGGNTEAFF.

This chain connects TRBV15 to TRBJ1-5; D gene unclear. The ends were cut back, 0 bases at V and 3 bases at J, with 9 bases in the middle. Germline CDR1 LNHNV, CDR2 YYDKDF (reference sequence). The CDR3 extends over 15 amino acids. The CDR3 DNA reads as TGTGCCACCAGCAGAGATAGGGTACTCAATCAGCCCCAGCATTTT. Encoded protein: CATSRDRVLNQPQHF.

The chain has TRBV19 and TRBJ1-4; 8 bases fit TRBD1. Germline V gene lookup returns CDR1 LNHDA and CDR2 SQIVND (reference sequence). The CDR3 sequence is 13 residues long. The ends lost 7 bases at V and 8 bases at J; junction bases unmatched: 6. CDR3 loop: CASNAGGGEKLFF. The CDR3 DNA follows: TGTGCCAGTAACGCAGGGGGCGGCGAAAAACTGTTTTTT.

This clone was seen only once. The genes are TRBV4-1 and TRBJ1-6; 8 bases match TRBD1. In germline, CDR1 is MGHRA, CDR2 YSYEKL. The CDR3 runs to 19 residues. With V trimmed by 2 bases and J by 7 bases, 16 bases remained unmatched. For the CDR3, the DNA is TGCGCCAGCAGCCAAATTCCCCTGGGCCGGGACAGGATCAATTCACCCCTCCACTTT. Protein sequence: CASSQIPLGRDRINSPLHF.

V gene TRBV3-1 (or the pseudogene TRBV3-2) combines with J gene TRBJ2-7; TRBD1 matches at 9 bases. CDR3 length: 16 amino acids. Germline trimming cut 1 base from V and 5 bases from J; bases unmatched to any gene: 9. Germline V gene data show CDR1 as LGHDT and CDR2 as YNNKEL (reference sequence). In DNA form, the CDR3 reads TGTGCCAGCAGCCAAGGGCGCGGACAGGGGATGAACGAGCAGTACTTC. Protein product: CASSQGRGQGMNEQYF.

The CDR3 sequence is CASTDTANYGYTF. The CDR3 bases are TGTGCCAGCACGGACACAGCTAACTATGGCTACACCTTC. The V and J genes are TRBV6-6 and TRBJ1-2; a weak D match, TRBD1 (5 bases). The germline V and J ends were trimmed by 7 bases and 0 bases, with 9 bases remaining between them. Germline-derived CDR1 and CDR2 are MNHNY and SVGAGI (reference sequence). There are 13 residues in the CDR3.

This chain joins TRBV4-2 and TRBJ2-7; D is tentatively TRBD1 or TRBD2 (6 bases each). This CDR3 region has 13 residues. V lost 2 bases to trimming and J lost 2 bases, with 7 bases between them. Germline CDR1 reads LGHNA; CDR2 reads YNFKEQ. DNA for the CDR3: TGTGCCAGCAGCCAACGGGGGCCCTACGAGCAGTACTTC. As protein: CASSQRGPYEQYF.

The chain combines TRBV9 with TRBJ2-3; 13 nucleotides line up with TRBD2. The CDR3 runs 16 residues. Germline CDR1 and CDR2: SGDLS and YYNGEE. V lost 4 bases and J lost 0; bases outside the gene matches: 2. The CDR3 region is CASSQTSGRSTDTQYF. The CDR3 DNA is TGTGCCAGCAGCCAGACTAGCGGGAGGAGCACAGATACGCAGTATTTT.

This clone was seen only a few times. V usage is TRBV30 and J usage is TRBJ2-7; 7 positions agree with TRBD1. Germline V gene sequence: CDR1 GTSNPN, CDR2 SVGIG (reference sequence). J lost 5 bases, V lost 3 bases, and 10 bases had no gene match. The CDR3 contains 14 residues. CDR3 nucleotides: TGTGCCTGGAGAGGGACAGCTGGGGTACACGAGCAGTACTTC. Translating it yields CAWRGTAGVHEQYF.

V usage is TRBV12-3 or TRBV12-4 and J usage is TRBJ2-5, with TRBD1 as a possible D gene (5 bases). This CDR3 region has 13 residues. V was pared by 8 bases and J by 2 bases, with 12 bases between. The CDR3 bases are TGTGCCAGCTCAAGGACACAACAAGAGACCCAGTACTTC. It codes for CASSRTQQETQYF.

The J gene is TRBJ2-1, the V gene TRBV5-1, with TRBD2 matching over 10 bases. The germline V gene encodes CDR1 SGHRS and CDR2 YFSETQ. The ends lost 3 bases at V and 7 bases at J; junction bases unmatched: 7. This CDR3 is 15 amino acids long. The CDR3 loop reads CASSSGTSDKNEQFF. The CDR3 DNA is TGCGCCAGCAGCTCCGGGACTAGCGATAAGAATGAGCAGTTCTTC.

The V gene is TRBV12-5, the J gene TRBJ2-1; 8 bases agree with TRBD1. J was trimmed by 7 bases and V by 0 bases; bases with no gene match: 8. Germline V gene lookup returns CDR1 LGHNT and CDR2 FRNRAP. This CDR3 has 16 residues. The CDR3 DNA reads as TGTGCTAGTGGTTTGGTACAGGGGGGAGAGGGGAATGAGCAGTTCTTC. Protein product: CASGLVQGGEGNEQFF.

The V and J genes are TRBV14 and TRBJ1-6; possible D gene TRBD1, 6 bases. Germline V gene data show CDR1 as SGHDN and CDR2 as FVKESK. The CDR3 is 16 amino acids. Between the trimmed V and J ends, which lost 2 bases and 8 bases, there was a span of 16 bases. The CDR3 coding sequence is TGTGCCAGCAGCCAAAGTCCAAACAGGGTTGATTCACCCCTCCACTTT. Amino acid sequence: CASSQSPNRVDSPLHF.

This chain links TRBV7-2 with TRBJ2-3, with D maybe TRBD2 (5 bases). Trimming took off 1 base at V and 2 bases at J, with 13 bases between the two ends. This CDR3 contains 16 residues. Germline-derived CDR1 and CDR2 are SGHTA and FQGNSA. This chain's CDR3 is CASSLDGVLNTDTQYF. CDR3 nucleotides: TGTGCCAGCAGCTTAGACGGGGTTCTCAACACAGATACGCAGTATTTT.

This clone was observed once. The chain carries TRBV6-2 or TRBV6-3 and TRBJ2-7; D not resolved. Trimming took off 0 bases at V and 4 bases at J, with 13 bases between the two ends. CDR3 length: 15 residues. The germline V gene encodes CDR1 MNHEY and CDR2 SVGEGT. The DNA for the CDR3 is TGTGCCAGCAGTTACTCGAAACCAGGAGATTACGAGCAGTACTTC. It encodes CASSYSKPGDYEQYF.

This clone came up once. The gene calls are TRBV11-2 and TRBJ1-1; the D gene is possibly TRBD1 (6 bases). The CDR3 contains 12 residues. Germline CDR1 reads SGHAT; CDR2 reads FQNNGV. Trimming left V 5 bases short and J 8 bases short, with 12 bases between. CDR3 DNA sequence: TGTGCCAGCAGCGTCGGGGGGGCGGAAGCTTTCTTT. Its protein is CASSVGGAEAFF. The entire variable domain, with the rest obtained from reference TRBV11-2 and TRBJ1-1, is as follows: EAGVAQSPRYKIIEKRQSVAFWCNPISGHATLYWYQQILGQGPKLLIQFQNNGVVDDSQLPKDRFSAERLKGVDSTLKIQPAKLEDSAVYLCASSVGGAEAFFGQGTRLTVV.

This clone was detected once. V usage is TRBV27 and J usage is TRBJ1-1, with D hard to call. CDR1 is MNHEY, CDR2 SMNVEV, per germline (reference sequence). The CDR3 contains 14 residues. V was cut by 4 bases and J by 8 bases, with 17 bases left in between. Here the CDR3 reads CASSSALQRQEAFF. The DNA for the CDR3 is TGTGCCAGCAGTTCGGCCCTACAGCGCCAAGAAGCTTTCTTT.

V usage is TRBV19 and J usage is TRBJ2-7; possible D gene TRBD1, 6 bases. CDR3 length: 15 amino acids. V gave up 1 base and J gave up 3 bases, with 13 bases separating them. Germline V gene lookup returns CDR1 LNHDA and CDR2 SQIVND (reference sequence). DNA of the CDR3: TGTGCCAGTAGTATAGCTAGAACGGACAGCTACGAGCAGTACTTC. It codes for CASSIARTDSYEQYF.

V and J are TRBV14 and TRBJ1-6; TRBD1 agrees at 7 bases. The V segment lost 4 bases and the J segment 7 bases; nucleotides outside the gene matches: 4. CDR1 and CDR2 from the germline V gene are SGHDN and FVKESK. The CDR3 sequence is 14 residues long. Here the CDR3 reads CASSPGTENSPLHF. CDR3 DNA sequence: TGTGCCAGCAGCCCTGGGACAGAAAATTCACCCCTCCACTTT.

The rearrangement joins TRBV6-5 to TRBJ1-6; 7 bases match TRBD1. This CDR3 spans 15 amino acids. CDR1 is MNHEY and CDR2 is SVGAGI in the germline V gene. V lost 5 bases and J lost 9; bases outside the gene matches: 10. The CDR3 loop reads CASSRETGSGSPLHF. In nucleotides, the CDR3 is TGTGCCAGCAGTCGTGAGACAGGGTCTGGTTCACCCCTCCACTTT.

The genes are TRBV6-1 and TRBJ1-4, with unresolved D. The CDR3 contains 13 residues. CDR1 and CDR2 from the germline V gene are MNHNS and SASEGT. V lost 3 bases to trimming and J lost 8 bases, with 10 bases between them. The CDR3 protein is CASSEIGTEKLFF. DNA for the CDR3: TGTGCCAGCAGTGAGATAGGAACCGAAAAACTGTTTTTT.

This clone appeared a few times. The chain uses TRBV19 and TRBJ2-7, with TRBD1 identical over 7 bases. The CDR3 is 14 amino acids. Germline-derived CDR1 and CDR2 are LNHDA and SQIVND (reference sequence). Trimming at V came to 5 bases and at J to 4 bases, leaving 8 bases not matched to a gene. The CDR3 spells CASSFPGQTYEQYF. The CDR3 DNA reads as TGTGCCAGTAGTTTTCCGGGACAGACATACGAGCAGTACTTC.

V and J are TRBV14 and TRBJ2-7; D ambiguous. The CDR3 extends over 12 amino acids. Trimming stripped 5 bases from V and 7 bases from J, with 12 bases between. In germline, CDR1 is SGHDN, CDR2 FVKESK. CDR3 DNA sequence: TGTGCCAGCAGCGCCCGGACCTCTGAGCAGTACTTC. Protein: CASSARTSEQYF.

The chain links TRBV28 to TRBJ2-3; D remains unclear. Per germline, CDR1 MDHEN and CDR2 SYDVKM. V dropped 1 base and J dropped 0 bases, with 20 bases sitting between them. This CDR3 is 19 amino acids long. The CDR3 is CASSLYGLSSGTSTDTQYF. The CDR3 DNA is TGTGCCAGCAGTTTATATGGGTTAAGTAGTGGTACTAGCACAGATACGCAGTATTTT.